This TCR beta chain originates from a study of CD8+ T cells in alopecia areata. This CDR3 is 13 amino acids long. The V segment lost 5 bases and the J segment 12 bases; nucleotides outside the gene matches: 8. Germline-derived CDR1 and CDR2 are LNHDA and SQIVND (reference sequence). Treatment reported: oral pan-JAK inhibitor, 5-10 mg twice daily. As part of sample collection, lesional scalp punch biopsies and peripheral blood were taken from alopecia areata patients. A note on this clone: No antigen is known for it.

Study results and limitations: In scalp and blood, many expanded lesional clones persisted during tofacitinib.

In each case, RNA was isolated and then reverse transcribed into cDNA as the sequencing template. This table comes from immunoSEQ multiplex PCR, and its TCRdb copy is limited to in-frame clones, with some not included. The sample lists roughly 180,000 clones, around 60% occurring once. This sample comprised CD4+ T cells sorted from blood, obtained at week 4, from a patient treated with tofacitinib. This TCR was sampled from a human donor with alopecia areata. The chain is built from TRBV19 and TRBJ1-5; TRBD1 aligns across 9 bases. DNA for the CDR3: TGTGCCAGTAGTCCAACCGGGACAGGGTACCAGCATTTT. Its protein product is CASSPTGTGYQHF.